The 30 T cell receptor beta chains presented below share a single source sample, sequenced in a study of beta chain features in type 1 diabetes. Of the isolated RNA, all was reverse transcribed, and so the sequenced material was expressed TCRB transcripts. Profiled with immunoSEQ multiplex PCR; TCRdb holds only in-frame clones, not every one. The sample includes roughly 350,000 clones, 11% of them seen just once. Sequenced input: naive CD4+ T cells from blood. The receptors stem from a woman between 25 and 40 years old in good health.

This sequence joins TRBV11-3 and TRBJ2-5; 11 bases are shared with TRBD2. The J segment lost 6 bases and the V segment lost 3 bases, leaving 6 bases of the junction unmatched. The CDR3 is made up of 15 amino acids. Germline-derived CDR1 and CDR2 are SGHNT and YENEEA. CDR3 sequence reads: CASSFGTSGEKTQYF. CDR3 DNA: TGTGCCAGCAGCTTCGGGACTAGCGGAGAAAAGACCCAGTACTTC.

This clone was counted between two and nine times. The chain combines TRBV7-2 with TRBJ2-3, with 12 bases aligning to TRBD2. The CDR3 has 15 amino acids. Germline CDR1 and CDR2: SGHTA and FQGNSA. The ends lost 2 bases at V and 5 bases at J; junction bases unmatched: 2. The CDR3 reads CASSLLAGGGDTQYF. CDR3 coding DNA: TGTGCCAGCAGCTTACTAGCGGGAGGGGGAGATACGCAGTATTTT.

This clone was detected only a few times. CDR3 nucleotide sequence: TGTGCCAGCAGTTACTCGGGCAGAACGGACATTCAGTACTTC. Amino acids: CASSYSGRTDIQYF. This chain links TRBV6-6 with TRBJ2-4; no reliable D call. The length of the CDR3 is 14 residues. Looked up from germline, CDR1 is MNHNY and CDR2 is SVGAGI (reference sequence). V was trimmed by 0 bases and J by 8 bases, leaving 11 bases between them.

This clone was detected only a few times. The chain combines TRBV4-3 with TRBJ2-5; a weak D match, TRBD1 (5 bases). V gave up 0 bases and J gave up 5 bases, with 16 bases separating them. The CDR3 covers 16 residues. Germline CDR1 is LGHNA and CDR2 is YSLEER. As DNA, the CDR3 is TGCGCCAGCAGCCAAGATAGGGGTGGGATCCCGGAGACCCAGTACTTC. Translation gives CASSQDRGGIPETQYF.

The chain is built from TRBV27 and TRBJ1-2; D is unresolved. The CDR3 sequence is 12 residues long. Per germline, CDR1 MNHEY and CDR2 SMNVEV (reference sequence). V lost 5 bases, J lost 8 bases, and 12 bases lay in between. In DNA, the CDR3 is TGTGCCAGCAGTCAAGGTACGGGGGGCTACACCTTC. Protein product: CASSQGTGGYTF.

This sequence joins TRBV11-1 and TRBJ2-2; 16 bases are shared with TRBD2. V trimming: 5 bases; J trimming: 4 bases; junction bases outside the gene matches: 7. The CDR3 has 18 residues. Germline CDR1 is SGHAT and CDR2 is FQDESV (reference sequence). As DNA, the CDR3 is TGTGCCAGCAGCCATACCGGGACTAGCGGGAGGGGCACCGGGGAGCTGTTTTTT. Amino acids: CASSHTGTSGRGTGELFF.

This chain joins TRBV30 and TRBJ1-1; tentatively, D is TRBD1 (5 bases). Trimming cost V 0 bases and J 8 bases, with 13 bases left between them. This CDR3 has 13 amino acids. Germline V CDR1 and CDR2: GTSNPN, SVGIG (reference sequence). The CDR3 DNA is TGTGCCTGGAGTGTGGGGCCGGGTTCCGAAGCTTTCTTT. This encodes CAWSVGPGSEAFF.

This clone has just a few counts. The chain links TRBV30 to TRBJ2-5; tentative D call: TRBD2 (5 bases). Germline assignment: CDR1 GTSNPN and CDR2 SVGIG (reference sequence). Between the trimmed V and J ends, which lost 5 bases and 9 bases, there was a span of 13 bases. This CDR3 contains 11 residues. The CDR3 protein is CAWSAGVAQYF. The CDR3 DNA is TGTGCCTGGTCCGCCGGGGTGGCCCAGTACTTC.

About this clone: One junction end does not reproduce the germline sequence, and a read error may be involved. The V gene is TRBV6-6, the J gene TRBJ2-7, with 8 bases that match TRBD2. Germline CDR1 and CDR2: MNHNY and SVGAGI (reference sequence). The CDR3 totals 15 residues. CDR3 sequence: CASRQTGLVSNEQYF. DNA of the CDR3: TGTGCCAGCAGACAGACGGGACTAGTCTCCAACGAGCAGTACTTC.

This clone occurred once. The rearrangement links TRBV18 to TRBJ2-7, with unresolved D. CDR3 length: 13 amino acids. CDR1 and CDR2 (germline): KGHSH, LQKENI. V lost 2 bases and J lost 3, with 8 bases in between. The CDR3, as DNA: TGTGCCAGCTCACCAAACAGAGACTACGAGCAGTACTTC. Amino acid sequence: CASSPNRDYEQYF.

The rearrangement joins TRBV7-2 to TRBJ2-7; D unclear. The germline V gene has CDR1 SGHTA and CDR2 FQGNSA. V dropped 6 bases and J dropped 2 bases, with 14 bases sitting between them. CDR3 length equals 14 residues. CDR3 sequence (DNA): TGTGCCAGCAGTCGTCGGTTAGAGGCCTACGAGCAGTACTTC. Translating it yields CASSRRLEAYEQYF.

For the CDR3, the DNA is TGTGCCCCAGAGGAGAGGGCGGTGAGGGGGCCCTACAATGAGCAGTTCTTC. It is translated as CAPEERAVRGPYNEQFF. The V gene is TRBV2, the J gene TRBJ2-1, with 7 bases matching TRBD1. Unmatched junction bases numbered 18, after V lost 11 bases and J lost 2 bases. Germline V CDR1 and CDR2: SNHLY, FYNNEI. CDR3 length: 17 residues. Variable domain in full (rest from reference TRBV2 and TRBJ2-1): EPEVTQTPSHQVTQMGQEVILRCVPISNHLYFYWYRQILGQKVEFLVSFYNNEISEKSEIFDDQFSVERPDGSNFTLKIRSTKLEDSAMYFCAPEERAVRGPYNEQFFGPGTRLTVL.

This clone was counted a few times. The CDR3 protein is CSVETGGYYTF. Here the CDR3 DNA reads TGCAGCGTTGAGACAGGGGGGTACTACACCTTC. This chain uses TRBV29-1 with TRBJ1-2, with 9 bases matching TRBD1. The V gene's germline CDR1 is SQVTM and CDR2 ANQGSEA. The CDR3 has 11 residues. V gave up 3 bases and J gave up 10 bases; unmatched junction bases: 3.

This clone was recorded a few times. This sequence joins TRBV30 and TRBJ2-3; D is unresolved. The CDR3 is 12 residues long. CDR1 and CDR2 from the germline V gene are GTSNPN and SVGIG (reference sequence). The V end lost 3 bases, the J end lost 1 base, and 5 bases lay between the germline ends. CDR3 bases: TGTGCCTGGAGCCAGGGCACAGATACGCAGTATTTT. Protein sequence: CAWSQGTDTQYF. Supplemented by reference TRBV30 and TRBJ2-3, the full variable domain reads SQTIHQWPATLVQPVGSPLSLECTVEGTSNPNLYWYRQAAGRGLQLLFYSVGIGQISSEVPQNLSASRPQDRQFILSSKKLLLSDSGFYLCAWSQGTDTQYFGPGTRLTVL.

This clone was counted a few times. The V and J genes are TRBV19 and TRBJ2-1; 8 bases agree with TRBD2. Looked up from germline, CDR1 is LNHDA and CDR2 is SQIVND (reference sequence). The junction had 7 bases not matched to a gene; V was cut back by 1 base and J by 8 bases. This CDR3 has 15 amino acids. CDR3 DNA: TGTGCCAGTAGTATAGCGGGAGGGCCAATCTATGAGCAGTTCTTC. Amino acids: CASSIAGGPIYEQFF.

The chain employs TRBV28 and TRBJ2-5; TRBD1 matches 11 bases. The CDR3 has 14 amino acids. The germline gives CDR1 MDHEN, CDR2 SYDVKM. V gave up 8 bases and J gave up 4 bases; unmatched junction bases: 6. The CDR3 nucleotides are TGTGCCAGCGGCCGGACAGGGGGCTTAGAGACCCAGTACTTC. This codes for CASGRTGGLETQYF.

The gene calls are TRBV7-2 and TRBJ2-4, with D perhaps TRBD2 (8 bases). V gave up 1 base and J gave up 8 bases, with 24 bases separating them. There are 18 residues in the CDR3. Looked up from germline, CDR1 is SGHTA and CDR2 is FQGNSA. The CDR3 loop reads CASSLVTGANLAGDIQYF. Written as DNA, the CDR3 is TGTGCCAGCAGCTTAGTTACAGGGGCGAATCTAGCGGGCGACATTCAGTACTTC.

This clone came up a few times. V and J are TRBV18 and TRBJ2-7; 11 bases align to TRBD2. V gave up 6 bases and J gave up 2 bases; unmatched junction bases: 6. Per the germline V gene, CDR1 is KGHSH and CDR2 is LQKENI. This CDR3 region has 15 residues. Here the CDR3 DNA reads TGTGCCAGCTCGCCTACTAGCGGGGGAGCCTACGAGCAGTACTTC. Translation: CASSPTSGGAYEQYF.

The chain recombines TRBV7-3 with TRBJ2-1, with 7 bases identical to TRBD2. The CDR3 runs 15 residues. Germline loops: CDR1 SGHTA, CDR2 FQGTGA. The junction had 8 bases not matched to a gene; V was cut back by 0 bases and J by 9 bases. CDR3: CASSLTRRERGEQFF. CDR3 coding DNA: TGTGCCAGCAGCTTAACGAGGCGGGAGAGGGGTGAGCAGTTCTTC.

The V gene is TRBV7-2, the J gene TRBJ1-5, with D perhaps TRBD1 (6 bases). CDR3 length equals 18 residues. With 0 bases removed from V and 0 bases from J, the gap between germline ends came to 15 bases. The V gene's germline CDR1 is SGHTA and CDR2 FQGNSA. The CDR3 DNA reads TGTGCCAGCAGCTTAGCGGGGGGAGGGGGAGTTAGCAATCAGCCCCAGCATTTT. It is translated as CASSLAGGGGVSNQPQHF.

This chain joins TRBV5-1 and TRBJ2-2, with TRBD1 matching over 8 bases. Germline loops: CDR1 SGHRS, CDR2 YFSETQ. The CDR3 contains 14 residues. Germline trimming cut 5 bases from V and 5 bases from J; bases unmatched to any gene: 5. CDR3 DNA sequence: TGCGCCAGCAGGGGGACAGGTTCGACCGGGGAGCTGTTTTTT. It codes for CASRGTGSTGELFF.

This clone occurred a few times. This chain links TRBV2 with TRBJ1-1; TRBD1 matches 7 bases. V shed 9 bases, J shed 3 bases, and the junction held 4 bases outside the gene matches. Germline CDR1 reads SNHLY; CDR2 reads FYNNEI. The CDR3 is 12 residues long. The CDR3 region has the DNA TGTGCCAGTACAGGGGAATACACTGAAGCTTTCTTT. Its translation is CASTGEYTEAFF.

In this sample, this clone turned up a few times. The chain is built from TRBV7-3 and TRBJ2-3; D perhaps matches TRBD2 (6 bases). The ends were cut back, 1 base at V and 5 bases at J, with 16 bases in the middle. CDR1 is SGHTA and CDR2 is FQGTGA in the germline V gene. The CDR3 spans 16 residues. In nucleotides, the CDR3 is TGTGCCAGCAGCTTAATGGCTGGCGGGGCGGTAGATACGCAGTATTTT. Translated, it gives CASSLMAGGAVDTQYF.

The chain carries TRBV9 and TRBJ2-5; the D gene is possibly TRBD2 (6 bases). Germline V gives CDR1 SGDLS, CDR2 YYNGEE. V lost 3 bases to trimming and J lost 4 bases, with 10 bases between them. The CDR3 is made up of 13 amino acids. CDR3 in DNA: TGTGCCAGCAGCGGGAGGGCGAGAGAGACCCAGTACTTC. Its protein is CASSGRARETQYF.

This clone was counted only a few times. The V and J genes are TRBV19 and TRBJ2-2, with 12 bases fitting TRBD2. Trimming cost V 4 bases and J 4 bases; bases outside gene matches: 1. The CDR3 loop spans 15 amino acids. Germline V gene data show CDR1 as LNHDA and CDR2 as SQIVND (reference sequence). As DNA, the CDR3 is TGTGCCAGTAGTACTAGCGGGAGGGCCACCGGGGAGCTGTTTTTT. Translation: CASSTSGRATGELFF. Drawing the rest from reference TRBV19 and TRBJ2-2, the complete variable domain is DGGITQSPKYLFRKEGQNVTLSCEQNLNHDAMYWYRQDPGQGLRLIYYSQIVNDFQKGDIAEGYSVSREKKESFPLTVTSAQKNPTAFYLCASSTSGRATGELFFGEGSRLTVL.

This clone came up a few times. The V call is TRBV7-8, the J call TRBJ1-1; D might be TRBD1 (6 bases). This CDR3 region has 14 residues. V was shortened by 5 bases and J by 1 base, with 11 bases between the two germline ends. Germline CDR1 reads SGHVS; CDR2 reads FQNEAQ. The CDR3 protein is CASSLGTSNTEAFF. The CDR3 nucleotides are TGTGCCAGCAGCCTTGGGACATCGAACACTGAAGCTTTCTTT.

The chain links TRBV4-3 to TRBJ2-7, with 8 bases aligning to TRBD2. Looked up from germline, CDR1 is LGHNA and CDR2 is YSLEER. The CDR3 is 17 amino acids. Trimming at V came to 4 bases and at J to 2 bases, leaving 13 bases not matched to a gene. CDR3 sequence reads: CASSRDLLAAETYEQYF. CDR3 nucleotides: TGCGCCAGCAGCCGGGATCTACTAGCGGCCGAAACCTACGAGCAGTACTTC.

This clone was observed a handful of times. Written as DNA, the CDR3 is TGCGCCAGCAGCCAAGCAGCTAGCGGGAGGTTTTACGAGCAGTACTTC. Protein product: CASSQAASGRFYEQYF. V and J are TRBV4-3 and TRBJ2-7, with TRBD2 matching over 11 bases. The junction had 6 bases not matched to a gene; V was cut back by 1 base and J by 4 bases. Germline-derived CDR1 and CDR2 are LGHNA and YSLEER. This CDR3 has 16 amino acids.

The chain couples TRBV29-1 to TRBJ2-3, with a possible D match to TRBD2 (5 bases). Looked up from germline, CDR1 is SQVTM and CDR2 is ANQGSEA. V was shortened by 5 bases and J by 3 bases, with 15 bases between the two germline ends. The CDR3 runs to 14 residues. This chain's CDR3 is CSVSEGGLTDTQYF. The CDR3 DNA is TGCAGCGTTTCCGAAGGAGGCCTAACAGATACGCAGTATTTT.

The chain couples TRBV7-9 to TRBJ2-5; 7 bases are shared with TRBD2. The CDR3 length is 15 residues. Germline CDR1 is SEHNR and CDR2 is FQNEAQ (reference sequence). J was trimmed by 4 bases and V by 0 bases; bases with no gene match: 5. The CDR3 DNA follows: TGTGCCAGCAGCTTAGCACCAGGACTAGTAGAGACCCAGTACTTC. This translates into CASSLAPGLVETQYF.